These T cell receptor beta chains were read from a single sample in a study of OX40 agonist ivuxolimab in advanced cancers. Using immunoSEQ multiplex PCR, the repertoire was profiled, and TCRdb retains in-frame clones only, with some absent. This sample yields 50,000 to 70,000 clones, of which approximately 82% are seen a single time; about 3.1% belongs to the top ten. Material: CD4+ or CD8+ T cells sorted from blood, obtained in a trial of the OX40 agonist ivuxolimab. The receptors stem from an adult with an advanced solid tumor such as melanoma, head and neck, liver or kidney cancer. CDR3s include the opening cysteine and the closing phenylalanine or tryptophan. A D gene is named only where the DNA matches it firmly. Clone size appears in some rows only: once, few, many, or a class for an expanded clone.

CDR3 length: 14; clone size: .; V gene: TRBV7-8; J gene: TRBJ1-5; D gene: .; CDR3 DNA: TGTGCCAGCAGCTTAGAGAGGCCACATCAGCCCCAGCATTTT; CDR3 protein: CASSLERPHQPQHF
CDR3 length: 12; clone size: .; V gene: TRBV5-4; J gene: TRBJ2-5; D gene: .; CDR3 DNA: TGTGCCAGCAGCTTGGACGGTCAGACCCAGTACTTC; CDR3 protein: CASSLDGQTQYF
CDR3 length: 13; clone size: few; V gene: TRBV5-1; J gene: TRBJ1-6; D gene: TRBD1; CDR3 DNA: TGCGCCAGCAGCTCACAGGGGAATTCACCCCTCCACTTT; CDR3 protein: CASSSQGNSPLHF
CDR3 length: 14; clone size: .; V gene: TRBV28; J gene: TRBJ1-5; D gene: .; CDR3 DNA: TGTGCCAGCAGTTCCGGACAGTTAATTCAGCCCCAGCATTTT; CDR3 protein: CASSSGQLIQPQHF
CDR3 length: 11; clone size: .; V gene: TRBV6-5; J gene: TRBJ2-1; D gene: .; CDR3 DNA: TGTGCCACCACCGGGCACAATGAGCAGTTCTTC; CDR3 protein: CATTGHNEQFF
CDR3 length: 16; clone size: once; V gene: TRBV18; J gene: TRBJ2-5; D gene: .; CDR3 DNA: TGTGCCAGCTCACCACGCGAAGGGGACTACCAAGAGACCCAGTACTTC; CDR3 protein: CASSPREGDYQETQYF
CDR3 length: 13; clone size: .; V gene: TRBV6-6; J gene: TRBJ2-5; D gene: .; CDR3 DNA: TGTGCCAGCAGGTACCCTAGCGAGGAGACCCAGTACTTC; CDR3 protein: CASRYPSEETQYF
CDR3 length: 13; clone size: .; V gene: TRBV6-5; J gene: TRBJ1-5; D gene: .; CDR3 DNA: TGTGCCAGCAGTTACCAGGGCAATCAGCCCCAGCATTTT; CDR3 protein: CASSYQGNQPQHF
CDR3 length: 15; clone size: .; V gene: TRBV6-1; J gene: TRBJ2-1; D gene: TRBD2; CDR3 DNA: TGTGCCAGCAGACGAGCGGGGCCGAACTACAATGAGCAGTTCTTC; CDR3 protein: CASRRAGPNYNEQFF
CDR3 length: 15; clone size: .; V gene: TRBV5-1; J gene: TRBJ2-3; D gene: .; CDR3 DNA: TGCGCCAGCAGCTTGGCCATCCTAGCTTTGGATACGCAGTATTTT; CDR3 protein: CASSLAILALDTQYF
CDR3 length: 14; clone size: .; V gene: TRBV9; J gene: TRBJ1-3; D gene: .; CDR3 DNA: TGTGCCAGCAGCGGACCGTACTCTGGAAACACCATATATTTT; CDR3 protein: CASSGPYSGNTIYF
CDR3 length: 11; clone size: .; V gene: TRBV2; J gene: TRBJ2-3; D gene: .; CDR3 DNA: TGTGCCAGCAGTGTTACAGATACGCAGTATTTT; CDR3 protein: CASSVTDTQYF
CDR3 length: 13; clone size: .; V gene: TRBV6-1; J gene: TRBJ2-1; D gene: .; CDR3 DNA: TGTGCCAGCAGTGTCCCCTCCTACAATGAGCAGTTCTTC; CDR3 protein: CASSVPSYNEQFF
CDR3 length: 15; clone size: .; V gene: TRBV9; J gene: TRBJ1-3; D gene: TRBD1; CDR3 DNA: TGTGCCAGCAGCCTCGGGACAGACAGTAGAAACACCATATATTTT; CDR3 protein: CASSLGTDSRNTIYF
CDR3 length: 14; clone size: .; V gene: TRBV4-2; J gene: TRBJ2-3; D gene: TRBD2; CDR3 DNA: TGTGCCAGCAGGCCCGGGGGGAGCACAGATACGCAGTATTTT; CDR3 protein: CASRPGGSTDTQYF
CDR3 length: 13; clone size: .; V gene: TRBV9; J gene: TRBJ1-1; D gene: .; CDR3 DNA: TGTGCCAGCAGCGTCCCACCGAACACTGAAGCTTTCTTT; CDR3 protein: CASSVPPNTEAFF
CDR3 length: 15; clone size: .; V gene: TRBV6-5; J gene: TRBJ1-6; D gene: TRBD1; CDR3 DNA: TGTGCCAGCAGTCAGGGGGACAGGGAGCATTCACCCCTCCACTTT; CDR3 protein: CASSQGDREHSPLHF
CDR3 length: 14; clone size: once; V gene: TRBV7-9; J gene: TRBJ2-1; D gene: TRBD1; CDR3 DNA: TGTGCCAGCAGCGGGGGACAGTCCTACAATGAGCAGTTCTTC; CDR3 protein: CASSGGQSYNEQFF
CDR3 length: 11; clone size: .; V gene: TRBV2; J gene: TRBJ2-1; D gene: .; CDR3 DNA: TGTGCCAGCAGCGTTTGGAATGAGCAGTTCTTC; CDR3 protein: CASSVWNEQFF
CDR3 length: 14; clone size: .; V gene: TRBV5-1; J gene: TRBJ2-1; D gene: .; CDR3 DNA: TGCGCCAGCGAGGAGGGGGCCGGAAACAATGAGCAGTTCTTC; CDR3 protein: CASEEGAGNNEQFF
CDR3 length: 14; clone size: .; V gene: TRBV6-6; J gene: TRBJ2-1; D gene: .; CDR3 DNA: TGTGCCAGCAGCTCAAAAACAGGTTACAATGAGCAGTTCTTC; CDR3 protein: CASSSKTGYNEQFF
CDR3 length: 17; clone size: .; V gene: TRBV5-1; J gene: TRBJ2-1; D gene: .; CDR3 DNA: TGCGCCAGCAGCTTGGCCGGGCGGGCAGACTCCTACAATGAGCAGTTCTTC; CDR3 protein: CASSLAGRADSYNEQFF
CDR3 length: 14; clone size: .; V gene: TRBV7-2; J gene: TRBJ2-5; D gene: .; CDR3 DNA: TGTGCCAGCAGCTTAAATCAGGGGAGGGAGACCCAGTACTTC; CDR3 protein: CASSLNQGRETQYF
CDR3 length: 17; clone size: .; V gene: TRBV4-1; J gene: TRBJ2-2; D gene: .; CDR3 DNA: TGCGCCAGCAGCCCCCTGGCCATAATTAAGAACACCGGGGAGCTGTTTTTT; CDR3 protein: CASSPLAIIKNTGELFF
CDR3 length: 17; clone size: .; V gene: TRBV2; J gene: TRBJ2-1; D gene: .; CDR3 DNA: TGTGCCAGCAGTTCTCCGAACGTAGCTCTTCCAGGGAATGAGCAGTTCTTC; CDR3 protein: CASSSPNVALPGNEQFF
CDR3 length: 15; clone size: .; V gene: TRBV28; J gene: TRBJ2-3; D gene: .; CDR3 DNA: TGTGCCAGCAGTCAACAGGGCAGGGGCACAGATACGCAGTATTTT; CDR3 protein: CASSQQGRGTDTQYF
CDR3 length: 13; clone size: .; V gene: TRBV2; J gene: TRBJ2-7; D gene: .; CDR3 DNA: TGTGCCAGCAGTGGGTCCCGAGGGGACGAGCAGTACTTC; CDR3 protein: CASSGSRGDEQYF
CDR3 length: 14; clone size: .; V gene: TRBV4-1; J gene: TRBJ2-1; D gene: TRBD1; CDR3 DNA: TGCGCCAGCAGACTGACAGGGGGCGCCTATGAGCAGTTCTTC; CDR3 protein: CASRLTGGAYEQFF
CDR3 length: 13; clone size: .; V gene: TRBV11-2; J gene: TRBJ1-2; D gene: .; CDR3 DNA: TGTGCCAGCAGTCCCCAGGGACCCTATGGCTACACCTTC; CDR3 protein: CASSPQGPYGYTF
CDR3 length: 16; clone size: few; V gene: TRBV7-6; J gene: TRBJ2-3; D gene: TRBD2; CDR3 DNA: TGTGCCAGCAGCCCAGGACTAGCGGGGGATACAGATACGCAGTATTTT; CDR3 protein: CASSPGLAGDTDTQYF
CDR3 length: 13; clone size: .; V gene: TRBV5-5; J gene: TRBJ2-3; D gene: .; CDR3 DNA: TGTGCCAGCAGCCCACGGGGCTCAGATACGCAGTATTTT; CDR3 protein: CASSPRGSDTQYF
CDR3 length: 14; clone size: .; V gene: TRBV9; J gene: TRBJ2-7; D gene: .; CDR3 DNA: TGTGCCAGCAGCGTAGGTGGCCAATCCTACGAGCAGTACTTC; CDR3 protein: CASSVGGQSYEQYF
CDR3 length: 19; clone size: .; V gene: TRBV28; J gene: TRBJ2-6; D gene: .; CDR3 DNA: TGTGCCAGCAGCTCTACGGGGGAGGAGGGGACGGCTGGGGCCAACGTCCTGACTTTC; CDR3 protein: CASSSTGEEGTAGANVLTF
CDR3 length: 15; clone size: .; V gene: TRBV6-1; J gene: TRBJ2-7; D gene: TRBD1; CDR3 DNA: TGTGCCAGCAGTGAAGGAACTAGGGACAGCTACGAGCAGTACTTC; CDR3 protein: CASSEGTRDSYEQYF
CDR3 length: 16; clone size: .; V gene: TRBV5-4; J gene: TRBJ2-2; D gene: TRBD2; CDR3 DNA: TGTGCCAGCAGCCCGAGCCCGGGACTAGCAGCCGGGGAGCTGTTTTTT; CDR3 protein: CASSPSPGLAAGELFF
CDR3 length: 16; clone size: few; V gene: TRBV5-1; J gene: TRBJ2-2; D gene: TRBD1; CDR3 DNA: TGCGCCAGCAGCCGTCCAGGGACAGGGTACACCGGGGAGCTGTTTTTT; CDR3 protein: CASSRPGTGYTGELFF
CDR3 length: 16; clone size: .; V gene: TRBV13; J gene: TRBJ2-1; D gene: TRBD1; CDR3 DNA: TGTGCCAGCAGCATCCAATTTGACAGGGGGCTGGGTGAGCAGTTCTTC; CDR3 protein: CASSIQFDRGLGEQFF
CDR3 length: 12; clone size: .; V gene: TRBV11-2; J gene: TRBJ1-2; D gene: .; CDR3 DNA: TGTGCCAGCAGCTTAGAGGGGAATGGCTACACCTTC; CDR3 protein: CASSLEGNGYTF